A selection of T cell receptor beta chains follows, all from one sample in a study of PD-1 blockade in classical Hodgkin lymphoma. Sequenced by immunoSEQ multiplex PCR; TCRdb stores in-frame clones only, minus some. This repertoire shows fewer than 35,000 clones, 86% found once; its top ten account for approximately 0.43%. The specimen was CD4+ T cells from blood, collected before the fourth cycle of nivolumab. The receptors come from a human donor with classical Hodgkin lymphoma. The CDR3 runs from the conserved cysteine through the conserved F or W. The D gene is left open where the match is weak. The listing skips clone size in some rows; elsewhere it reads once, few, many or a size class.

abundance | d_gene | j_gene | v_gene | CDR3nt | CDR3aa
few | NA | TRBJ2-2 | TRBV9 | TGTGCCAGCAGCCCCTCTGGGGAGCTGTTTTTT | CASSPSGELFF
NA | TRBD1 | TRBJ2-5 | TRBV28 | TGTGCCAGCAGTTTTATAGGGGGCCCCCAGGAGACCCAGTACTTC | CASSFIGGPQETQYF
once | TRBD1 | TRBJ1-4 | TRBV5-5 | TGTGCCAGCAGCTCTGGACAGGGGTTAGCCGAAAAACTGTTTTTT | CASSSGQGLAEKLFF
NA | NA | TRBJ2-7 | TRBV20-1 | TGCAGTGTGGGGGACGGCTACGAGCAGTACTTC | CSVGDGYEQYF
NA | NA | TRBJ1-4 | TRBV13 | TGTGCCAGCAGCTTGGGGCCTGAGCCTGAAAAACTGTTTTTT | CASSLGPEPEKLFF
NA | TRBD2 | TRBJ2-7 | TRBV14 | TGTGCCAGCAGCTCGGGACTAGGGGCCTACGAGCAGTACTTC | CASSSGLGAYEQYF
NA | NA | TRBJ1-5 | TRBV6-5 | TGTGCCAGCAGTTACACGGGCGCGGGCAATCAGCCCCAGCATTTT | CASSYTGAGNQPQHF
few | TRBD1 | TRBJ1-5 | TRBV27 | TGTGCCAGCAGTTCCGGGACAGGGGTGAATCAGCCCCAGCATTTT | CASSSGTGVNQPQHF
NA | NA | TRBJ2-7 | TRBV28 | TGTGCCAGCAGTTTAACCTACGAGCAGTACTTC | CASSLTYEQYF
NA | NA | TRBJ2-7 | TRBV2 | TGTGCCAGCAGTGGTAGGGGAGAGGACTACGAGCAGTACTTC | CASSGRGEDYEQYF
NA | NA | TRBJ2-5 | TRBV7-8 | TGTGCCAGCAGCTTAAGGGCAGTCCAAGAGACCCAGTACTTC | CASSLRAVQETQYF
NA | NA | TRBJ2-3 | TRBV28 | TGTGCCAGCAGTTTATTCCTCACAGATACGCAGTATTTT | CASSLFLTDTQYF
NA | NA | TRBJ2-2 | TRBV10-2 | TGCGCCAGCCTTCAGGGGGGGCCTACCGGGGAGCTGTTTTTT | CASLQGGPTGELFF
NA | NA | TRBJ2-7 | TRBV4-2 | TGTGCCAGCAGCCAAGATAAGGGGACACCTACCTACGAGCAGTACTTC | CASSQDKGTPTYEQYF
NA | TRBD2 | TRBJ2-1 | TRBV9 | TGTGCCAGCAGCCCTAGTGGACTAGCGGGGAGCTCCTACAATGAGCAGTTCTTC | CASSPSGLAGSSYNEQFF
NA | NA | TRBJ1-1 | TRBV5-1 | TGCGCCAGCAGCTTGGAGCCGGGGTCCCCTGAAGCTTTCTTT | CASSLEPGSPEAFF
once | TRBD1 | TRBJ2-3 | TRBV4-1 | TGCGCCAGCAGCCAAGATCCCAGGACAGGGACAGATACGCAGTATTTT | CASSQDPRTGTDTQYF
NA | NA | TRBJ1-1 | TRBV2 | TGTGCCAGCAGTGAATGGGGGACCTCCGAGAGGGCTGAAGCTTTCTTT | CASSEWGTSERAEAFF
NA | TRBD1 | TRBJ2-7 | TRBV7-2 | TGTGCCAGCAGCACCCGGGACAGAGCCTACGAGCAGTACTTC | CASSTRDRAYEQYF
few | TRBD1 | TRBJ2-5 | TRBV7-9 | TGTGCCAGCAGTGTTATCATTGACAGGGGCGAGACCCAGTACTTC | CASSVIIDRGETQYF